This TCR beta chain stems from a study of pediatric ulcerative colitis. Colonoscopy and blood draw happened at the same time. The CDR3 consists of 15 residues. Germline V gene data show CDR1 as SGHAT and CDR2 as FQNNGV. The trim removed 3 bases at V and 4 bases at J, leaving 6 bases unmatched. General observations from the study: No controls had the two rectal clonotypes shared by ulcerative colitis patients.

A remark on this clone: The antigen is unknown.

Method: immunoSEQ multiplex PCR; TCRdb's copy keeps in-frame clones and lacks some. Among about 15,000 clones listed, about 87% were seen once. The V call is TRBV11-2, the J call TRBJ2-5; 9 bases line up with TRBD1. The sequence was collected from a boy younger than 18 with moderate ulcerative colitis. Sequenced material: blood. CDR3 loop: CASSLGQGPAETQYF. DNA of the CDR3: TGTGCCAGCAGCTTGGGACAGGGTCCCGCAGAGACCCAGTACTTC.